Each of the 30 T cell receptor beta chains below was sequenced from the same sample in a study of Ad26.COV2.S vaccination and SARS-CoV-2 variants. Only in-frame clones appear in the TCRdb table, and some are missing; sequencing was by immunoSEQ multiplex PCR. The table shows around 450,000 clones, with around nine tenths occurring only once. Treatment given: roughly 19 received Ad26.COV2.S at low or high dose, single or two shots; about 5 received placebo; per-sample allocation not given. The study sampled participants on day 63 after the first vaccine or placebo injection. The sequencing here drew on peripheral blood, taken in a trial of Ad26.COV2.S vaccine versus placebo. These receptors came from a person between 18 and 65 years old who received the Ad26.COV2.S COVID-19 vaccine or a placebo.

This clone was found a few times. The V call is TRBV4-3, the J call TRBJ2-7, with a tentative D call TRBD2 (5 bases). Trimming shortened V by 1 base and J by 3 bases, and 16 bases separated the two germline ends. The CDR3 runs to 16 residues. Per the germline V gene, CDR1 is LGHNA and CDR2 is YSLEER. CDR3 sequence (DNA): TGCGCCAGCAGCCAAGTTCAGGACTTCCCTGGCTACGAGCAGTACTTC. The encoded protein is CASSQVQDFPGYEQYF.

V gene TRBV29-1 combines with J gene TRBJ1-4; maybe TRBD1 (5 bases). The CDR3 is 13 amino acids. Germline CDR1 reads SQVTM; CDR2 reads ANQGSEA. The V and J ends lost 3 bases and 8 bases respectively, with 13 bases between them. The CDR3 nucleotides are TGCAGCGTTGAGGGACCCGGGGGGGAAAAACTGTTTTTT. This codes for CSVEGPGGEKLFF.

The sample holds one count of this clone. The gene calls are TRBV10-3 and TRBJ1-6, with D possibly being TRBD1 (6 bases). Germline CDR1 reads ENHRY; CDR2 reads SYGVKD. Trimming left V 6 bases short and J 0 bases short, with 12 bases between. This CDR3 region has 16 residues. The CDR3 reads CAISSDRSSYNSPLHF. The CDR3 nucleotides are TGTGCCATCAGCTCCGACAGGAGCTCCTATAATTCACCCCTCCACTTT.

The V call is TRBV10-2, the J call TRBJ1-3; unclear D gene. This CDR3 is 14 amino acids long. The germline V gene encodes CDR1 WSHSY and CDR2 SAAADI. Trimming stripped 6 bases from V and 2 bases from J, with 11 bases between. The CDR3 loop reads CASSADMAGNTIYF. The CDR3 region has the DNA TGCGCCAGCAGCGCAGACATGGCTGGAAACACCATATATTTT.

The chain is built from TRBV30 and TRBJ1-1; a possible D gene is TRBD1 (5 bases). V was shortened by 0 bases and J by 3 bases, with 14 bases between the two germline ends. The CDR3 runs 15 residues. Germline V lookup: CDR1 GTSNPN, CDR2 SVGIG (reference sequence). CDR3 in amino acids: CAWSVGGFSHTEAFF. As DNA, the CDR3 is TGTGCCTGGAGTGTGGGGGGGTTCTCGCACACTGAAGCTTTCTTT.

The V call is TRBV30, the J call TRBJ1-2; 7 positions agree with TRBD1. Germline assignment: CDR1 GTSNPN and CDR2 SVGIG (reference sequence). The V segment lost 1 base and the J segment 6 bases; nucleotides outside the gene matches: 5. The CDR3 covers 13 residues. The CDR3 sequence: CAWSATGRDGYTF. For the CDR3, the DNA is TGTGCCTGGAGTGCGACAGGGAGGGATGGCTACACCTTC.

J is TRBJ2-3 and V is TRBV18, with D possibly being TRBD2 (6 bases). Trimming took 4 bases from V and 0 from J, leaving 11 bases between them. The CDR3 consists of 15 residues. Germline CDR1 and CDR2: KGHSH and LQKENI. The CDR3 DNA is TGTGCCAGCTCACTAGACCTAGCGAGCACAGATACGCAGTATTTT. It specifies CASSLDLASTDTQYF.

This rearrangement joins TRBV4-2 to TRBJ2-1, with TRBD2 identical over 7 bases. This CDR3 is built from 16 residues. Trimming took 4 bases from V and 1 from J; bases not matched to a gene: 7. In germline, CDR1 is LGHNA, CDR2 YNFKEQ. The CDR3 loop reads CASSRNLAASYNEQFF. The CDR3 region has the DNA TGTGCCAGCAGCCGGAACCTAGCGGCTTCCTACAATGAGCAGTTCTTC.

The J gene is TRBJ2-7, the V gene TRBV19; D may be TRBD1 (5 bases). This CDR3 has 13 residues. Germline CDR1 is LNHDA and CDR2 is SQIVND (reference sequence). The V end was cut by 6 bases, the J end by 1 base, with 10 bases between. In nucleotides, the CDR3 is TGTGCCAGTAGCGCAGGGATTTCCTACGAGCAGTACTTC. This gives the protein CASSAGISYEQYF.

A few counts support this clone. This chain uses TRBV28 with TRBJ2-2, with 7 bases aligning to TRBD1. Germline assignment: CDR1 MDHEN and CDR2 SYDVKM. The CDR3 consists of 17 residues. The ends lost 6 bases at V and 3 bases at J; junction bases unmatched: 13. The DNA of the CDR3 is TGTGCCAGCAGCCTCCTGTCTCGGGACAGACACACCGGGGAGCTGTTTTTT. Translating gives CASSLLSRDRHTGELFF.

On this clone itself: Other nucleotide sequences from this sample produce the same CDR3. The gene calls are TRBV28 and TRBJ2-7, with D tentatively TRBD1 or TRBD2 (5 bases each). The CDR3 is made up of 12 amino acids. Germline values: CDR1 MDHEN, CDR2 SYDVKM. The V gene lost 4 bases and the J gene lost 5 bases, with 9 bases spanning the gap. CDR3 protein: CASSYGGNEQYF. For the CDR3, the DNA is TGTGCCAGCAGTTATGGGGGAAACGAGCAGTACTTC.

This chain connects TRBV27 to TRBJ2-3, with D maybe TRBD2 (5 bases). Trimming stripped 6 bases from V and 0 bases from J, with 19 bases between. The CDR3 runs 17 residues. CDR1 and CDR2 (germline): MNHEY, SMNVEV (reference sequence). The CDR3, as DNA: TGTGCCAGCAGATTGCTTGGGAGTTCTACTAGCACAGATACGCAGTATTTT. This encodes CASRLLGSSTSTDTQYF.

This clone was detected once. V gene TRBV11-2 combines with J gene TRBJ1-1, with D perhaps TRBD1 (5 bases). Looked up from germline, CDR1 is SGHAT and CDR2 is FQNNGV. The CDR3 extends over 13 amino acids. Between the trimmed V and J ends, which lost 4 bases and 11 bases, there was a span of 17 bases. The CDR3 DNA reads as TGTGCCAGCAGCTCGGGAGCGTTCCGGGGGGCTTTCTTT. Translating it yields CASSSGAFRGAFF.

This clone has just a few counts. The rearrangement uses TRBV11-2 and TRBJ1-3; D uncertain. The CDR3 extends over 15 amino acids. Trimming removed 1 base from V and 4 bases from J, with 11 bases in between. Per germline, CDR1 SGHAT and CDR2 FQNNGV. CDR3 in amino acids: CASSLVGTPGNTIYF. DNA for the CDR3: TGTGCCAGCAGCTTAGTAGGAACACCCGGAAACACCATATATTTT. Using reference TRBV11-2 and TRBJ1-3 for the parts outside the CDR3, the full variable domain is EAGVAQSPRYKIIEKRQSVAFWCNPISGHATLYWYQQILGQGPKLLIQFQNNGVVDDSQLPKDRFSAERLKGVDSTLKIQPAKLEDSAVYLCASSLVGTPGNTIYFGEGSWLTVV.

The gene calls are TRBV19 and TRBJ1-1; TRBD1 might be the D (6 bases). This CDR3 has 13 amino acids. Germline CDR1 is LNHDA and CDR2 is SQIVND (reference sequence). Trimming shortened V by 5 bases and J by 7 bases, and 14 bases separated the two germline ends. DNA of the CDR3: TGTGCCAGTAGTGTCTCAGGGGTGGGTGAAGCTTTCTTT. This translates into CASSVSGVGEAFF.

V usage is TRBV28 and J usage is TRBJ1-2; unclear D gene. Germline CDR1 MDHEN, CDR2 SYDVKM. Trimming removed 2 bases from V and 4 bases from J, with 8 bases in between. The CDR3 consists of 13 residues. Written as DNA, the CDR3 is TGTGCCAGCAGTTTAACCGAGACCTATGGCTACACCTTC. Amino acids: CASSLTETYGYTF.

V usage is TRBV6-4 and J usage is TRBJ2-7, with 9 nucleotides matching TRBD1. The CDR3 consists of 14 residues. Unmatched junction bases numbered 8, after V lost 5 bases and J lost 6 bases. Germline values: CDR1 MRHNA, CDR2 SNTAGT. CDR3 residues: CASSLRDRATEQYF. The CDR3 DNA is TGTGCCAGCAGTCTCCGGGACAGGGCGACCGAGCAGTACTTC.

V gene TRBV6-1 combines with J gene TRBJ1-6, with 7 positions matching TRBD1. CDR1 MNHNS and CDR2 SASEGT come from the germline V gene. The CDR3 has 15 amino acids. The junction had 4 bases not matched to a gene; V was cut back by 2 bases and J by 6 bases. The CDR3 loop reads CASSESPGGNSPLHF. For the CDR3, the DNA is TGTGCCAGCAGTGAAAGCCCAGGGGGTAATTCACCCCTCCACTTT.

This clone was picked up one time. V and J are TRBV6-2 or TRBV6-3 and TRBJ1-2; D is uncertain. The V gene's germline CDR1 is MNHEY and CDR2 SVGEGT. The V end was cut by 4 bases, the J end by 4 bases, with 16 bases between. This CDR3 comprises 15 residues. Here the CDR3 reads CASSSSVPITYGYTF. For the CDR3, the DNA is TGTGCCAGCAGTTCCTCCGTCCCGATTACCTATGGCTACACCTTC.

Points on this clone: Other DNA sequences within the sample encode an identical CDR3. The CDR3 region is CASSVRGEDTQYF. The CDR3 DNA reads TGTGCCAGCAGCGTACGTGGGGAAGATACGCAGTATTTT. V usage is TRBV9 and J usage is TRBJ2-3; D is undetermined. The CDR3 contains 13 residues. Between the trimmed V and J ends, which lost 1 base and 5 bases, there was a span of 8 bases. Germline V CDR1 and CDR2: SGDLS, YYNGEE.

This chain links TRBV5-1 with TRBJ2-7, with D possibly matching TRBD2 (7 bases). V was trimmed by 0 bases and J by 5 bases, leaving 18 bases between them. This CDR3 has 16 amino acids. Germline CDR1 reads SGHRS; CDR2 reads YFSETQ. The CDR3 DNA reads as TGCGCCAGCAGCTTGGGGTGGGGGGGCGCATCCCACGAGCAGTACTTC. The encoded protein is CASSLGWGGASHEQYF. Full variable domain (outside the CDR3, taken from reference TRBV5-1 and TRBJ2-7): KAGVTQTPRYLIKTRGQQVTLSCSPISGHRSVSWYQQTPGQGLQFLFEYFSETQRNKGNFPGRFSGRQFSNSRSEMNVSTLELGDSALYLCASSLGWGGASHEQYFGPGTRLTVT.

V gene TRBV6-5 combines with J gene TRBJ2-7; D is uncertain. The CDR3 has 14 amino acids. CDR1 MNHEY and CDR2 SVGAGI come from the germline V gene. Trimming cost V 6 bases and J 9 bases, with 21 bases left between them. CDR3 DNA: TGTGCCAGCAGCCCGGGCCCCTCTCCTACGAGGCAGTACTTC. Its protein product is CASSPGPSPTRQYF.

Remarks on this clone: Different DNA sequences within this sample yield the same CDR3. The rearrangement uses TRBV5-1 and TRBJ2-1; D may be TRBD2 (6 bases). Germline V lookup: CDR1 SGHRS, CDR2 YFSETQ. The CDR3 length is 15 residues. Trimming left V 0 bases short and J 1 base short, with 8 bases between. CDR3 sequence: CASSLVSGSYNEQFF. The CDR3 coding sequence is TGCGCCAGCAGCTTGGTGAGCGGGTCCTACAATGAGCAGTTCTTC.

This sequence joins TRBV25-1 and TRBJ2-1; the D gene could be TRBD1 or TRBD2 (5 bases each). V dropped 1 base and J dropped 10 bases, with 11 bases sitting between them. The CDR3 is 13 amino acids. Germline V gene sequence: CDR1 MGHDK, CDR2 SYGVNS. The CDR3 region has the DNA TGTGCCAGCAGTGAATCGGCTAGGGACGAGCAGTTCTTC. Translation gives CASSESARDEQFF.

This clone appeared a few times. The chain employs TRBV28 and TRBJ2-2; possibly TRBD1 for D (6 bases). Trimming shortened V by 5 bases and J by 1 base, and 14 bases separated the two germline ends. CDR1 is MDHEN, CDR2 SYDVKM, per germline. The CDR3 is made up of 16 amino acids. This CDR3 reads CASSPHRDGNTGELFF. The CDR3 DNA reads TGTGCCAGCAGTCCCCACAGGGATGGGAACACCGGGGAGCTGTTTTTT.

The rearrangement uses TRBV2 and TRBJ1-4; D not resolved. The CDR3 sequence is 14 residues long. The germline V and J ends were trimmed by 2 bases and 4 bases, with 8 bases remaining between them. The germline gives CDR1 SNHLY, CDR2 FYNNEI. The CDR3 sequence is CASSENRHNEKLFF. The CDR3 DNA sequence: TGTGCCAGCAGTGAAAACAGACATAATGAAAAACTGTTTTTT.

The V call is TRBV3-1 (or the pseudogene TRBV3-2), the J call TRBJ2-3, with D unresolved. Germline CDR1 reads LGHDT; CDR2 reads YNNKEL (reference sequence). The CDR3 covers 15 residues. V lost 4 bases to trimming and J lost 0 bases, with 11 bases between them. The CDR3 nucleotides read TGTGCCAGCAGCCTGCTGGTTTCTAGCACAGATACGCAGTATTTT. Translated, it gives CASSLLVSSTDTQYF.

The chain has TRBV4-2 and TRBJ2-3, with no clear D. Germline values: CDR1 LGHNA, CDR2 YNFKEQ. V dropped 2 bases and J dropped 2 bases, with 2 bases sitting between them. The CDR3 totals 12 residues. The CDR3 is CASSQPTDTQYF. The CDR3 nucleotides are TGTGCCAGCAGCCAACCCACAGATACGCAGTATTTT.

This clone was seen only a few times. The CDR3 DNA follows: TGTGCCAGCAGTGAACACAGGGGTAATGAGCAGTTCTTC. Translating it yields CASSEHRGNEQFF. The chain links TRBV6-1 to TRBJ2-1; 7 nucleotides align to TRBD1. The J segment lost 7 bases and the V segment lost 2 bases, leaving 2 bases of the junction unmatched. Germline CDR1 is MNHNS and CDR2 is SASEGT. CDR3 size: 13 residues.

The CDR3 is CASSSGGQGELYEQYF. The CDR3 DNA sequence: TGTGCCAGCAGCTCCGGCGGGCAGGGTGAGTTGTACGAGCAGTACTTC. The V call is TRBV7-9, the J call TRBJ2-7; D may match TRBD1 or TRBD2 (5 bases each). CDR1 and CDR2 (germline): SEHNR, FQNEAQ (reference sequence). The CDR3 spans 16 residues. V gave up 4 bases and J gave up 4 bases, with 20 bases separating them.